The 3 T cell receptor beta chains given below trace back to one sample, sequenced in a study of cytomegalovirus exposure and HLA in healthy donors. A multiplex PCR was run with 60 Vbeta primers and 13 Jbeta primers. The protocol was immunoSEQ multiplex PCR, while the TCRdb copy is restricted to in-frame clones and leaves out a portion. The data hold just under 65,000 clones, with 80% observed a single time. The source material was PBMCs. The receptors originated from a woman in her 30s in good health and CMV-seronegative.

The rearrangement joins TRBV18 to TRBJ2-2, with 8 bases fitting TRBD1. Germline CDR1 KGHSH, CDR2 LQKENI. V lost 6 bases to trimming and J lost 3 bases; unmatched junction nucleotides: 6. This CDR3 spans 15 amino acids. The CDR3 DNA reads TGTGCCAGCTCCCCGGACAGGGCCGACACCGGGGAGCTGTTTTTT. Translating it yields CASSPDRADTGELFF. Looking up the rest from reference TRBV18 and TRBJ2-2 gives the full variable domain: NAGVMQNPRHLVRRRGQEARLRCSPMKGHSHVYWYRQLPEEGLKFMVYLQKENIIDESGMPKERFSAEFPKEGPSILRIQQVVRGDSAAYFCASSPDRADTGELFFGEGSRLTVL.

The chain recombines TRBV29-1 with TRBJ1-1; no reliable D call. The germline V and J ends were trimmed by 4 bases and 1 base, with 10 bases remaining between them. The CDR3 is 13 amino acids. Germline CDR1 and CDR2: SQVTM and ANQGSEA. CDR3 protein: CSVAQAANTEAFF. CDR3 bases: TGCAGCGTTGCCCAAGCTGCGAACACTGAAGCTTTCTTT.

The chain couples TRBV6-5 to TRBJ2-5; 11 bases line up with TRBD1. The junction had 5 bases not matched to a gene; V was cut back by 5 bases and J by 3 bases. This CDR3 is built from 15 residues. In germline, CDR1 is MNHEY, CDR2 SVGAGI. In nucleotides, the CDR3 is TGTGCCAGCAGTGCCCGGGACAGGGGGGAAGAGACCCAGTACTTC. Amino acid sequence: CASSARDRGEETQYF.